Listed here are 27 T cell receptor beta chains from one sample, sequenced in a study of beta chain features in type 1 diabetes. The entirety of the isolated RNA underwent reverse transcription, so expressed TCRB transcripts were sequenced. Method: immunoSEQ multiplex PCR; TCRdb's copy keeps in-frame clones and lacks some. The profile shows 200,000 to 250,000 clones, over 7.5% of them singletons. The source material was naive CD4+ T cells from blood. The receptor source for this set is a woman between 18 and 29 years old in good health.

The chain couples TRBV5-6 to TRBJ2-1; 15 nucleotides align to TRBD2. J lost 0 bases, V lost 5 bases, and 3 bases had no gene match. Germline V gene data show CDR1 as SGHDT and CDR2 as YYEEEE. CDR3 size: 17 residues. CDR3: CASRGLAGGFSYNEQFF. In DNA, the CDR3 is TGTGCCAGCAGGGGACTAGCGGGAGGTTTCTCCTACAATGAGCAGTTCTTC. Drawing the rest from reference TRBV5-6 and TRBJ2-1, the complete variable domain is DAGVTQSPTHLIKTRGQQVTLRCSPKSGHDTVSWYQQALGQGPQFIFQYYEEEERQRGNFPDRFSGHQFPNYSSELNVNALLLGDSALYLCASRGLAGGFSYNEQFFGPGTRLTVL.

The genes are TRBV18 and TRBJ1-6, with no clear D. Per the germline V gene, CDR1 is KGHSH and CDR2 is LQKENI. The CDR3 contains 15 residues. Trimming left V 0 bases short and J 6 bases short, with 9 bases between. CDR3: CASSPPSEGNSPLHF. CDR3 DNA: TGTGCCAGCTCACCACCCTCGGAGGGTAATTCACCCCTCCACTTT. Filled out from reference TRBV18 and TRBJ1-6, the complete variable domain reads NAGVMQNPRHLVRRRGQEARLRCSPMKGHSHVYWYRQLPEEGLKFMVYLQKENIIDESGMPKERFSAEFPKEGPSILRIQQVVRGDSAAYFCASSPPSEGNSPLHFGNGTRLTVT.

The genes are TRBV29-1 and TRBJ2-1, with 8 bases aligning to TRBD2. Trimming cost V 3 bases and J 10 bases; bases outside gene matches: 11. The CDR3 length is 14 residues. Germline CDR1 SQVTM, CDR2 ANQGSEA. The CDR3 protein is CSVDNPAGVQEQFF. Here the CDR3 DNA reads TGCAGCGTTGATAATCCAGCGGGAGTTCAGGAGCAGTTCTTC.

The chain couples TRBV6-4 to TRBJ2-1; TRBD2 agrees at 8 bases. The CDR3 consists of 15 residues. Germline trimming cut 6 bases from V and 5 bases from J; bases unmatched to any gene: 9. The germline V gene encodes CDR1 MRHNA and CDR2 SNTAGT. The CDR3 loop is CASRRAGGRDNEQFF. The CDR3 DNA reads as TGTGCCAGCAGGAGGGCGGGAGGTAGAGACAATGAGCAGTTCTTC.

This clone occurred many times. The chain joins TRBV7-9 to TRBJ2-3; 7 positions match TRBD1. Losses at the gene ends were 5 bases for V and 6 bases for J; bases not matched to a gene: 5. CDR1 is SEHNR, CDR2 FQNEAQ, per germline (reference sequence). The CDR3 sequence is 13 residues long. CDR3 DNA sequence: TGTGCCAGCAGCACTTCCAGGGGGGATACGCAGTATTTT. Protein sequence: CASSTSRGDTQYF.

The V gene is TRBV27, the J gene TRBJ2-7; TRBD2 agrees at 7 bases. Unmatched junction bases numbered 9, after V lost 5 bases and J lost 2 bases. The CDR3 extends over 15 amino acids. Germline assignment: CDR1 MNHEY and CDR2 SMNVEV (reference sequence). CDR3: CASSTRLAAPYEQYF. CDR3 in DNA: TGTGCCAGCAGTACCCGACTAGCAGCTCCCTACGAGCAGTACTTC.

The chain uses TRBV19 and TRBJ2-2, with TRBD2 matching 7 bases. Germline CDR1 LNHDA, CDR2 SQIVND (reference sequence). This CDR3 comprises 16 residues. V shed 3 bases, J shed 4 bases, and the junction held 8 bases outside the gene matches. For the CDR3, the DNA is TGTGCCAGTAGTATGGGACTATCCTTGTTCACCGGGGAGCTGTTTTTT. Protein product: CASSMGLSLFTGELFF.

This clone was detected only a few times. The chain couples TRBV5-4 to TRBJ2-2; unclear D gene. The V and J ends lost 0 bases and 0 bases respectively, with 6 bases between them. Germline V lookup: CDR1 SGHNT, CDR2 YYREEE (reference sequence). The CDR3 contains 15 residues. The CDR3 region is CASSLVQANTGELFF. In DNA form, the CDR3 reads TGTGCCAGCAGCTTGGTTCAGGCGAACACCGGGGAGCTGTTTTTT.

This clone was recorded a few times. V and J are TRBV7-7 and TRBJ2-5; possibly TRBD2 for D (6 bases). Looked up from germline, CDR1 is SSHAT and CDR2 is FNYEAQ (reference sequence). The ends were cut back, 4 bases at V and 6 bases at J, with 9 bases in the middle. This CDR3 has 12 amino acids. DNA for the CDR3: TGTGCCAGCAGCTCTGGGGGGAAGACCCAGTACTTC. Translation gives CASSSGGKTQYF. The full variable domain, with the rest looked up from reference TRBV7-7 and TRBJ2-5, is GAGVSQSPRYKVTKRGQDVTLRCDPISSHATLYWYQQALGQGPEFLTYFNYEAQPDKSGLPSDRFSAERPEGSISTLTIQRTEQRDSAMYRCASSSGGKTQYFGPGTRLLVL.

This clone was observed a handful of times. The chain employs TRBV7-9 and TRBJ2-1; 11 bases align to TRBD2. The junction had 14 bases not matched to a gene; V was cut back by 5 bases and J by 2 bases. Germline V gene lookup returns CDR1 SEHNR and CDR2 FQNEAQ (reference sequence). The CDR3 spans 19 residues. This CDR3 is CASSLGISGRAPTYNEQFF. The CDR3 DNA reads TGTGCCAGCAGCCTGGGGATTAGCGGGAGGGCTCCTACCTACAATGAGCAGTTCTTC.

This clone occurred a few times. The chain links TRBV7-3 to TRBJ2-2, with D maybe TRBD1 (5 bases). V was pared by 5 bases and J by 5 bases, with 18 bases between. Per germline, CDR1 SGHTA and CDR2 FQGTGA. This CDR3 region has 16 residues. The CDR3: CASSQRTQAGTGELFF. The CDR3 DNA is TGTGCCAGCAGCCAGAGGACACAAGCTGGTACCGGGGAGCTGTTTTTT.

The chain is built from TRBV6-5 and TRBJ2-7, with D possibly TRBD2 on 7 matching bases. CDR1 and CDR2 from the germline V gene are MNHEY and SVGAGI. V lost 6 bases and J lost 4, with 16 bases in between. The CDR3 is made up of 14 amino acids. The CDR3 protein is CASRAQGLPYEQYF. Written as DNA, the CDR3 is TGTGCCAGCAGGGCACAGGGACTACCTTACGAGCAGTACTTC.

The rearrangement links TRBV5-6 to TRBJ2-1; weak D call: TRBD1 (6 bases). V lost 4 bases to trimming and J lost 2 bases, with 13 bases between them. The germline gives CDR1 SGHDT, CDR2 YYEEEE. The CDR3 loop spans 15 amino acids. CDR3 in DNA: TGTGCCAGCAGCCGGGACACTTTCACCTACAATGAGCAGTTCTTC. This encodes CASSRDTFTYNEQFF. Together with reference TRBV5-6 and TRBJ2-1, the CDR3 gives the full variable domain: DAGVTQSPTHLIKTRGQQVTLRCSPKSGHDTVSWYQQALGQGPQFIFQYYEEEERQRGNFPDRFSGHQFPNYSSELNVNALLLGDSALYLCASSRDTFTYNEQFFGPGTRLTVL.

This clone has only a few counts. The rearrangement links TRBV10-3 to TRBJ2-1, with unresolved D. With 6 bases removed from V and 3 bases from J, the gap between germline ends came to 9 bases. The CDR3 length is 13 residues. Germline CDR1 and CDR2: ENHRY and SYGVKD. CDR3 in amino acids: CAISAEDYNEQFF. The CDR3 DNA follows: TGTGCCATCAGCGCAGAGGACTACAATGAGCAGTTCTTC.

This clone came up a few times. The chain uses TRBV30 and TRBJ2-1; 13 bases are shared with TRBD2. V trimming: 5 bases; J trimming: 7 bases; junction bases outside the gene matches: 5. The CDR3 has 14 residues. Germline V gene lookup returns CDR1 GTSNPN and CDR2 SVGIG (reference sequence). CDR3 residues: CAWATSGGANEQFF. CDR3 sequence (DNA): TGTGCCTGGGCCACTAGCGGGGGGGCGAATGAGCAGTTCTTC.

This clone was observed a few times. V is TRBV30 and J is TRBJ2-6; a possible D gene is TRBD1 (5 bases). V lost 3 bases and J 0 bases, leaving 15 bases between the germline ends. This CDR3 is built from 17 residues. Looked up from germline, CDR1 is GTSNPN and CDR2 is SVGIG (reference sequence). The CDR3 nucleotides read TGTGCCTGGAGAGTAGGGGTAACTCTCTCTGGGGCCAACGTCCTGACTTTC. It codes for CAWRVGVTLSGANVLTF.

This chain links TRBV27 with TRBJ2-7; perhaps TRBD1 as D (6 bases). This CDR3 has 13 amino acids. Trimming cost V 8 bases and J 4 bases, with 15 bases left between them. CDR1 and CDR2 (germline): MNHEY, SMNVEV (reference sequence). Here the CDR3 DNA reads TGTGCCAGCCTGGGGGCAGGGACGTACGAGCAGTACTTC. Protein: CASLGAGTYEQYF.

This clone has a handful of counts. V usage is TRBV4-2 and J usage is TRBJ2-1, with a weak D call TRBD2 (6 bases). Germline values: CDR1 LGHNA, CDR2 YNFKEQ. This CDR3 is 16 amino acids long. Trimming took off 0 bases at V and 3 bases at J, with 12 bases between the two ends. CDR3 sequence reads: CASSQEGGVVYNEQFF. In DNA form, the CDR3 reads TGTGCCAGCAGCCAAGAAGGCGGGGTAGTCTACAATGAGCAGTTCTTC.

The rearrangement uses TRBV7-7 and TRBJ2-5; D may be TRBD2 (6 bases). CDR1 and CDR2 from the germline V gene are SSHAT and FNYEAQ (reference sequence). The CDR3 is made up of 15 amino acids. Trimming removed 2 bases at V and 0 bases at J, with 10 bases between. CDR3 loop: CASSLRAGNQETQYF. The CDR3 DNA follows: TGTGCCAGCAGCTTAAGGGCGGGGAACCAAGAGACCCAGTACTTC.

This clone was counted ten times or more. The chain joins TRBV5-4 to TRBJ2-2, with TRBD1 matching over 9 bases. In germline, CDR1 is SGHNT, CDR2 YYREEE (reference sequence). J was trimmed by 5 bases and V by 4 bases; bases with no gene match: 3. The CDR3 has 14 amino acids. As DNA, the CDR3 is TGTGCCAGCAGCGCGGGACAGGGTACCGGGGAGCTGTTTTTT. Its translation: CASSAGQGTGELFF.

The sample holds a few counts of this clone. V and J are TRBV2 and TRBJ1-5, with TRBD1 identical over 8 bases. CDR3 length: 14 residues. V shed 4 bases, J shed 5 bases, and the junction held 4 bases outside the gene matches. The germline CDR1 and CDR2 sequences are SNHLY and FYNNEI. CDR3: CASSGETGDQPQHF. The CDR3 DNA reads as TGTGCCAGCAGTGGGGAGACAGGGGATCAGCCCCAGCATTTT.

This clone was counted a few times. The chain joins TRBV5-1 to TRBJ1-1; unclear D gene. The germline CDR1 and CDR2 sequences are SGHRS and YFSETQ. The ends were cut back, 5 bases at V and 0 bases at J, with 14 bases in the middle. The CDR3 sequence is 15 residues long. CDR3 in amino acids: CASSGELGLNTEAFF. The CDR3, as DNA: TGCGCCAGCAGTGGGGAGCTAGGTTTGAACACTGAAGCTTTCTTT.

The genes are TRBV19 and TRBJ1-6; 7 bases align to TRBD1. The CDR3 length is 14 residues. The germline CDR1 and CDR2 sequences are LNHDA and SQIVND (reference sequence). After removal of 3 bases from V and 10 bases from J, the junction contained 6 bases not matched to a gene. CDR3 sequence: CASSIRDRPSPLHF. The CDR3 DNA sequence: TGTGCCAGTAGTATTCGGGACAGACCCTCACCCCTCCACTTT.

The gene calls are TRBV11-3 and TRBJ2-1, with a weak D call TRBD2 (5 bases). The germline CDR1 and CDR2 sequences are SGHNT and YENEEA. Trimming removed 3 bases at V and 0 bases at J, with 12 bases between. The CDR3 loop spans 16 amino acids. CDR3 region: CASSFFGGRSYNEQFF. In DNA form, the CDR3 reads TGTGCCAGCAGCTTTTTTGGAGGTCGCTCCTACAATGAGCAGTTCTTC.

The V call is TRBV30, the J call TRBJ1-1; maybe TRBD1 (5 bases). V lost 6 bases to trimming and J lost 0 bases, with 23 bases between them. CDR1 is GTSNPN, CDR2 SVGIG, per germline (reference sequence). The CDR3 runs to 17 residues. The CDR3 DNA reads TGTGCCTGCTCCGGGGGTACTGTATACTTTGTGAACACTGAAGCTTTCTTT. This sequence encodes CACSGGTVYFVNTEAFF.

CDR3 loop: CASSSALGGQFF. For the CDR3, the DNA is TGTGCCAGCAGCTCCGCTTTAGGGGGACAGTTCTTC. The J gene is TRBJ2-1, the V gene TRBV7-9; D is perhaps TRBD1 (6 bases). The CDR3 extends over 12 amino acids. The V end was cut by 4 bases, the J end by 13 bases, with 14 bases between. Germline CDR1 and CDR2: SEHNR and FQNEAQ (reference sequence).

Only a few counts were recorded for this clone. The chain links TRBV14 to TRBJ2-5, with 12 positions matching TRBD2. The CDR3 is 16 residues long. Looked up from germline, CDR1 is SGHDN and CDR2 is FVKESK. J was trimmed by 2 bases and V by 5 bases; bases with no gene match: 6. CDR3 sequence (DNA): TGTGCCAGCAGCACGGGACTAGCGGGTGCGCAAGAGACCCAGTACTTC. Residues: CASSTGLAGAQETQYF.